A selection of T cell receptor beta chains follows, all from one sample in a study of T cells in Graves' hyperthyroidism and ophthalmopathy. TCRdb redid the calling of the multiplex PCR reads with MiXCR, one entry per CDR3 protein. There are 340,000 or so distinct CDR3 sequences in the sample; approximately 18% occur only once, and around 47% lies in the top ten. The sequenced material came from blood. These receptors all stem from a woman in her forties or fifties with Graves' hyperthyroidism. The CDR3 runs from the conserved cysteine through the conserved F or W. Each record gives: V gene, D gene, clone size, J gene, CDR3 protein, CDR3 DNA. The D gene is left open where the match is weak. Only part of the rows carry a size: once, few, many, or a class if the clone is expanded.

TRBV10-1,.,.,TRBJ2-1,CASSEGGRAEQFF,TGCGCCAGCAGTGAGGGCGGCAGGGCAGAGCAGTTCTTC
TRBV9,.,.,TRBJ1-4,CASSVVTGPTNEKLFF,TGTGCCAGCAGCGTAGTGACGGGTCCAACTAATGAAAAACTGTTTTTT
TRBV12-3/TRBV12-4,TRBD1,.,TRBJ1-5,CASRLGGQGYQPQHF,TGTGCCAGCAGGCTCGGGGGACAGGGGTATCAGCCCCAGCATTTT
TRBV12-3/TRBV12-4,.,many,TRBJ2-5,CASSFEGEGDQYF,TGTGCCAGCAGTTTTGAGGGGGAAGGGGACCAGTACTTC
TRBV24-1,.,few,TRBJ1-5,CATSAPYRQYSNQPQHF,TGTGCCACCAGTGCTCCCTACCGACAGTATAGCAATCAGCCCCAGCATTTT
TRBV6-1,.,.,TRBJ1-2,CASSGIDSKLNGYTF,TGTGCCAGCAGTGGAATAGACAGTAAACTTAATGGCTACACCTTC
TRBV19,TRBD2,few,TRBJ2-3,CASSISASGADTQYF,TGTGCCAGTAGTATTTCGGCTAGCGGGGCAGATACGCAGTATTTT
TRBV20-1,.,.,TRBJ2-5,CSALIPGQTLRKTQYF,TGCAGTGCTCTGATCCCGGGACAAACCTTGCGGAAGACCCAGTACTTC
TRBV6-1,TRBD1,few,TRBJ2-2,CASGVGTGYFELFF,TGTGCAAGCGGAGTTGGGACAGGCTATTTTGAGCTGTTTTTT
TRBV6-1,TRBD1,.,TRBJ1-6,CASRTGSNSPLHF,TGTGCCAGCAGGACAGGGAGTAATTCACCCCTCCACTTT
TRBV20-1,TRBD1,.,TRBJ2-7,CSARSDAFTGQSMYEQYF,TGCAGTGCCCGATCTGATGCCTTCACGGGACAGTCAATGTACGAGCAGTACTTC
TRBV4-1,.,many,TRBJ1-1,CASSQDRGPGTEAFF,TGCGCCAGCAGCCAAGATCGCGGCCCGGGCACTGAAGCTTTCTTT
TRBV15,.,.,TRBJ2-1,CATSRGALYNEQFF,TGTGCCACCAGCAGAGGGGCCCTGTACAATGAGCAGTTCTTC
TRBV20-1,.,few,TRBJ1-4,CSALVTGFNEKLFF,TGCAGTGCTCTAGTGACAGGCTTTAATGAAAAACTGTTTTTT
TRBV24-1,TRBD1,many,TRBJ2-1,CATSDPGTGGHNEQFF,TGTGCCACCAGTGACCCCGGGACAGGGGGCCACAATGAGCAGTTCTTC
TRBV12-3/TRBV12-4,.,few,TRBJ1-4,CASSKYDRPSNEKLFF,TGTGCCAGCAGCAAATACGACCGTCCCTCTAATGAAAAACTGTTTTTT
TRBV2,.,many,TRBJ2-2,CASTGDGSNTGELFF,TGTGCCAGCACGGGGGACGGATCGAACACCGGGGAGCTGTTTTTT
TRBV28,.,many,TRBJ2-7,CASSYPHEQYF,TGTGCCAGCAGTTACCCTCACGAGCAGTACTTC
TRBV28,.,.,TRBJ2-7,CASSSPRTSGSYEQYF,TGTGCCAGCAGCTCTCCCCGAACTTCAGGCTCCTACGAGCAGTACTTC
TRBV28,.,many,TRBJ2-7,CASSDIYEQYF,TGTGCCAGCAGCGACATTTACGAGCAGTACTTC
TRBV28,.,many,TRBJ1-1,CASRLAGPPHRGTEAFF,TGTGCCAGCAGGCTGGCCGGGCCACCTCATCGAGGGACTGAAGCTTTCTTT
TRBV27,TRBD1,.,TRBJ2-7,CASSRGQVEQYF,TGTGCCAGCAGCCGGGGACAGGTCGAGCAGTACTTC
TRBV7-2,.,many,TRBJ2-2,CASSHDLNTGELFF,TGTGCCAGCAGTCACGACTTGAACACCGGGGAGCTGTTTTTT
TRBV12-3/TRBV12-4,.,few,TRBJ2-1,CASSDKGDPYNEQFF,TGTGCCAGCAGTGATAAGGGGGATCCGTACAATGAGCAGTTCTTC
TRBV20-1,TRBD2,.,TRBJ2-7,CRSGLKQPTVDEQYF,TGCAGATCGGGACTAAAACAACCTACAGTCGACGAGCAGTACTTC
TRBV19,TRBD1,.,TRBJ1-1,CASSTAGTGGSEAFF,TGTGCCAGTAGTACAGCCGGGACAGGGGGCTCTGAAGCTTTCTTT
TRBV29-1,.,.,TRBJ2-7,CSAETQETYEQYF,TGCAGCGCCGAAACTCAGGAAACCTACGAGCAGTACTTC
TRBV18,.,many,TRBJ2-7,CASSRGQSYEQYF,TGTGCCAGCTCACGCGGACAATCCTACGAGCAGTACTTC
TRBV20-1,TRBD1,few,TRBJ2-6,CSARPGQGEAGANVLTF,TGCAGTGCTAGGCCCGGACAGGGTGAGGCTGGGGCCAACGTCCTGACTTTC
TRBV3-1,.,.,TRBJ2-3,CASSQEGITDTQYF,TGTGCCAGCAGCCAAGAGGGGATTACAGATACGCAGTATTTT
TRBV9,.,many,TRBJ2-3,CASSVQTSSDTQYF,TGTGCCAGCAGCGTCCAGACTAGTTCAGATACGCAGTATTTT
TRBV6-1,.,many,TRBJ2-7,CASSRRSIAPHEQYF,TGTGCCAGCAGTCGACGGTCAATAGCTCCCCACGAGCAGTACTTC
TRBV6-5,.,many,TRBJ2-2,CASSYDDAGELFF,TGTGCCAGCAGTTACGATGATGCCGGGGAGCTGTTTTTT
TRBV20-1,.,many,TRBJ1-4,CSARGGAANEKLFF,TGCAGTGCTAGAGGAGGGGCGGCTAATGAAAAACTGTTTTTT
TRBV19,.,few,TRBJ1-5,CASSILGQGGSQPQHF,TGTGCCAGTAGTATACTCGGACAAGGCGGGAGTCAGCCCCAGCATTTT
TRBV19,.,once,TRBJ1-2,CASKGSGPGYTF,TGTGCCAGTAAGGGGTCAGGTCCCGGCTACACCTTC
TRBV12-3/TRBV12-4,.,.,TRBJ1-2,CASSPGILQGEKGYTF,TGTGCCAGCAGTCCCGGAATTTTACAGGGAGAAAAGGGCTACACCTTC
TRBV6-2/TRBV6-3,.,many,TRBJ2-5,CASVGGPEETQYF,TGTGCCAGTGTTGGAGGGCCGGAGGAGACCCAGTACTTC
TRBV20-1,TRBD2,many,TRBJ2-3,CSGTSGLVRNTQYF,TGCAGTGGGACTAGCGGACTAGTACGGAATACGCAGTATTTT
TRBV18,.,.,TRBJ2-4,CASSPRQNKNIQYF,TGTGCCAGCTCACCAAGACAGAATAAAAACATTCAGTACTTC
TRBV20-1,TRBD1,.,TRBJ2-3,CSAQTGNGADTQYF,TGCAGTGCTCAGACAGGGAATGGGGCAGATACGCAGTATTTT
TRBV6-5,.,.,TRBJ2-5,CASSNGDHQETQYF,TGTGCCAGCAGTAACGGGGACCACCAAGAGACCCAGTACTTC
TRBV24-1,.,.,TRBJ2-1,CATSGGHYNEQFF,TGTGCCACCAGTGGGGGACACTACAATGAGCAGTTCTTC
TRBV20-1,.,.,TRBJ1-1,CSARVGPTEAFF,TGCAGTGCTAGAGTCGGCCCAACTGAAGCTTTCTTT
TRBV20-1,TRBD2,many,TRBJ2-3,CSARVPGLADPDTQYF,TGCAGTGCTAGAGTTCCGGGACTAGCGGATCCGGATACGCAGTATTTT
TRBV11-2,.,many,TRBJ2-3,CASSLDVDTQYF,TGTGCCAGCAGCTTAGATGTCGATACGCAGTATTTT
TRBV9,.,many,TRBJ1-1,CASSVAEGVSEAFF,TGTGCCAGCAGCGTAGCTGAGGGGGTCTCTGAAGCTTTCTTT
TRBV6-1,.,.,TRBJ2-3,CASSNSLTDTQYF,TGTGCCAGCAGTAACAGTCTCACAGATACGCAGTATTTT
TRBV6-1,.,many,TRBJ2-7,CASSYDGNFFSYEQYF,TGTGCCAGCAGTTACGACGGCAATTTCTTCTCCTACGAGCAGTACTTC
TRBV30,.,few,TRBJ2-1,CAWSVQGIEQFF,TGTGCCTGGAGTGTACAAGGGATTGAGCAGTTCTTC
TRBV19,TRBD1,.,TRBJ1-5,CASRRTGHGQPQHF,TGTGCCAGTAGGCGGACAGGGCACGGTCAGCCCCAGCATTTT
TRBV18,.,.,TRBJ2-1,CASSPPDYLTLNEQFF,TGTGCCAGCTCACCGCCGGACTACCTCACCCTCAATGAGCAGTTCTTC
TRBV2,.,few,TRBJ2-1,CASSRGEQFF,TGTGCCAGCAGTCGGGGTGAGCAGTTCTTC